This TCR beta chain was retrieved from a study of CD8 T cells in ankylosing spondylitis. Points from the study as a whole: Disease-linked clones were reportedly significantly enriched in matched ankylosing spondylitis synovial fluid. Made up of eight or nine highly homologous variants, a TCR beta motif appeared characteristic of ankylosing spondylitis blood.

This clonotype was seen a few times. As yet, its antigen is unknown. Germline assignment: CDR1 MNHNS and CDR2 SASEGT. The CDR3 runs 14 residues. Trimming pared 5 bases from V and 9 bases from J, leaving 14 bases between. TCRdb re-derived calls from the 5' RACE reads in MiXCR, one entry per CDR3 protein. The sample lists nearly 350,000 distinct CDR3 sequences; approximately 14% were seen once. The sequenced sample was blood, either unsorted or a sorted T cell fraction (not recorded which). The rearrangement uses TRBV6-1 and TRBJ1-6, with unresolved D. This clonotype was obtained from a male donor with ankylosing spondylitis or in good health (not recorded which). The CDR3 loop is CASSPDPIGSPLHF. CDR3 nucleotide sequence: TGTGCCAGCAGTCCTGACCCGATTGGTTCACCCCTCCACTTT.